The next 26 T cell receptor beta chains were all read from a single sample in a study of T-cell memory formation after mild COVID-19. One entry per CDR3 protein, called by TCRdb with MiXCR from the 5' RACE reads. The data contain about 620,000 distinct CDR3 sequences, roughly 18% of them singletons. Sequencing was performed on PBMCs or a T cell subset sorted from them (not recorded which). Every receptor here comes from an adult woman who had mild COVID-19 (a few samples of this study predate the infection). Cell type and time point are not known.

This sequence joins TRBV5-1 and TRBJ2-7; 10 positions agree with TRBD1. The germline CDR1 and CDR2 sequences are SGHRS and YFSETQ. The V segment lost 4 bases and the J segment 4 bases; nucleotides outside the gene matches: 11. The length of the CDR3 is 16 residues. The CDR3 reads CASSLGTGTGVYEQYF. The CDR3 nucleotides read TGCGCCAGCAGCCTCGGAACCGGGACAGGGGTATACGAGCAGTACTTC.

This clonotype was counted between two and nine times. J is TRBJ2-3 and V is TRBV12-5; D is unclear. This CDR3 is built from 12 residues. The V end lost 5 bases, the J end lost 7 bases, and 10 bases lay between the germline ends. CDR1 and CDR2 (germline): LGHNT, FRNRAP. CDR3 protein: CASGIDSYTQYF. DNA for the CDR3: TGTGCTAGTGGTATAGACTCTTATACGCAGTATTTT.

The chain recombines TRBV12-3 or TRBV12-4 with TRBJ2-1; D remains unclear. This CDR3 has 10 residues. Trimming shortened V by 6 bases and J by 5 bases, and 2 bases separated the two germline ends. The CDR3 reads CASRHNEQFF. CDR3 bases: TGTGCCAGCAGACACAATGAGCAGTTCTTC.

This chain connects TRBV24-1 to TRBJ2-2, with TRBD1 as a possible D gene (6 bases). From germline, CDR1 is KGHDR and CDR2 SFDVKD. This CDR3 spans 16 amino acids. The ends were cut back, 3 bases at V and 6 bases at J, with 16 bases in the middle. CDR3 loop: CATSDPHETGSGELFF. CDR3 nucleotide sequence: TGTGCCACCAGTGATCCCCATGAGACAGGATCCGGGGAGCTGTTTTTT.

The rearrangement links TRBV30 to TRBJ2-7; the match to TRBD2 covers 10 bases. Germline CDR1 and CDR2: GTSNPN and SVGIG (reference sequence). V shed 4 bases and J 3 bases; nucleotides not matched to a gene: 9. The CDR3 runs to 15 residues. The chain's CDR3 is CAWNEGTSAYYEQYF. CDR3 sequence (DNA): TGTGCCTGGAACGAAGGGACTAGCGCGTACTACGAGCAGTACTTC.

This clonotype was observed a handful of times. The J gene is TRBJ1-1, the V gene TRBV12-3 or TRBV12-4; TRBD1 matches 10 bases. The CDR3 sequence is 15 residues long. Trimming cost V 5 bases and J 5 bases; bases outside gene matches: 8. This chain's CDR3 is CASSPGDRGWTEAFF. The CDR3 nucleotides are TGTGCCAGCAGTCCTGGGGACAGGGGATGGACTGAAGCTTTCTTT.

This clonotype was observed at least ten times. DNA for the CDR3: TGTGCCAGCAGCTTAGGAAACAAGAAGGAGCAGTACTTC. Its translation: CASSLGNKKEQYF. V and J are TRBV7-2 and TRBJ2-7; D is unresolved. Germline values: CDR1 SGHTA, CDR2 FQGNSA. CDR3 length equals 13 residues. The ends were cut back, 1 base at V and 7 bases at J, with 11 bases in the middle.

There are a few counts of this clonotype. The rearrangement joins TRBV7-2 to TRBJ2-1, with D tentatively TRBD1 (6 bases). The CDR3 length is 13 residues. Germline values: CDR1 SGHTA, CDR2 FQGNSA. Trimming took off 3 bases at V and 5 bases at J, with 8 bases between the two ends. The CDR3 sequence is CASSFNRDNEQFF. The CDR3 DNA is TGTGCCAGCAGCTTCAACAGGGACAATGAGCAGTTCTTC.

This clonotype was detected many times. DNA for the CDR3: TGTGCCAGCAGCAACCGGGACAGGGGGCCCCTTTACACCTTC. It specifies CASSNRDRGPLYTF. V usage is TRBV12-3 or TRBV12-4 and J usage is TRBJ1-2; 12 positions agree with TRBD1. The CDR3 covers 14 residues. V shed 6 bases, J shed 11 bases, and the junction held 10 bases outside the gene matches.

CDR3 protein: CASRSALAGAWETQYF. DNA for the CDR3: TGTGCCAGCAGATCCGCCCTAGCGGGGGCGTGGGAGACCCAGTACTTC. The gene calls are TRBV25-1 and TRBJ2-5, with TRBD2 identical over 10 bases. CDR1 is MGHDK, CDR2 SYGVNS, per germline. J gave up 5 bases and V 6 bases, and 12 bases lay outside the gene matches. This CDR3 spans 16 amino acids.

This clonotype showed up just a few times. The chain has TRBV6-5 and TRBJ2-7, with TRBD2 identical over 7 bases. The CDR3 spans 14 residues. CDR1 MNHEY and CDR2 SVGAGI come from the germline V gene. V gave up 6 bases and J gave up 6 bases; unmatched junction bases: 11. Here the CDR3 reads CASRAGRVKSEQYF. The CDR3 DNA reads as TGTGCCAGCAGGGCGGGGAGGGTGAAGTCCGAGCAGTACTTC.

The chain employs TRBV7-8 and TRBJ2-3, with D unresolved. V shed 7 bases and J shed 4 bases, with 15 bases lying between them. This CDR3 region has 14 residues. The germline V gene has CDR1 SGHVS and CDR2 FQNEAQ. CDR3 sequence: CASTNLQVADTQYF. Here the CDR3 DNA reads TGTGCCAGCACCAACCTTCAAGTCGCAGATACGCAGTATTTT.

The genes are TRBV5-1 and TRBJ2-3, with D perhaps given as TRBD1 or TRBD2 (5 bases each). The CDR3 totals 16 residues. V lost 3 bases and J lost 3, with 17 bases in between. Germline lookup yields CDR1 SGHRS and CDR2 YFSETQ. The CDR3 region has the DNA TGCGCCAGCAGCTCATCAGGGTCCCGAGGGACAGATACGCAGTATTTT. This translates into CASSSSGSRGTDTQYF.

The J gene is TRBJ1-4, the V gene TRBV3-1; 7 bases line up with TRBD1. Germline V gives CDR1 LGHDT, CDR2 YNNKEL (reference sequence). There are 14 residues in the CDR3. Losses at the gene ends were 5 bases for V and 7 bases for J; bases not matched to a gene: 7. CDR3 region: CASSAPTGVEKLFF. CDR3 DNA sequence: TGTGCCAGCAGCGCACCTACAGGGGTTGAAAAACTGTTTTTT.

This clonotype was observed many times. The V and J genes are TRBV5-1 and TRBJ2-5, with 10 nucleotides matching TRBD2. With 3 bases clipped from V and 4 bases from J, the junction kept 6 bases outside the gene matches. This CDR3 comprises 15 residues. Germline V gene data show CDR1 as SGHRS and CDR2 as YFSETQ. CDR3 nucleotides: TGCGCCAGCAGCTCCAAGCGGGGGGGACGAGAGACCCAGTACTTC. It encodes CASSSKRGGRETQYF.

This clonotype has only a few counts. The chain has TRBV24-1 and TRBJ2-1; 7 bases fit TRBD1. This CDR3 contains 14 residues. Looked up from germline, CDR1 is KGHDR and CDR2 is SFDVKD. V lost 3 bases to trimming and J lost 13 bases; unmatched junction nucleotides: 11. The CDR3 coding sequence is TGTGCCACCAGTGATCCAAGGACAGGTCTAGCCCAGTTCTTC. This sequence encodes CATSDPRTGLAQFF.

In its sample, this clonotype was seen a few times. The CDR3 is CASSLYAKNTEAFF. The CDR3 bases are TGCGCCAGCAGCTTGTACGCTAAGAACACTGAAGCTTTCTTT. J is TRBJ1-1 and V is TRBV5-1; D not resolved. The CDR3 is 14 amino acids. CDR1 and CDR2 from the germline V gene are SGHRS and YFSETQ. Deletions cut 1 base from V and 1 base from J, with 8 bases between.

This chain connects TRBV6-5 to TRBJ1-2; D is undetermined. From germline, CDR1 is MNHEY and CDR2 SVGAGI. This CDR3 contains 17 residues. Trimming took 7 bases from V and 6 from J, leaving 27 bases between them. CDR3 amino acids: CASTFRETRGNWDGYTF. For the CDR3, the DNA is TGTGCCAGCACCTTTCGCGAGACCCGCGGGAACTGGGATGGCTACACCTTC.

This sequence joins TRBV6-2 or TRBV6-3 and TRBJ1-2; no reliable D call. V lost 7 bases to trimming and J lost 2 bases, with 14 bases between them. Germline V gene data show CDR1 as MNHEY and CDR2 as SVGEGT. The CDR3 is 14 residues long. The CDR3 sequence is CASTAPTSNYGYTF. The DNA of the CDR3 is TGTGCCAGCACAGCGCCTACTTCCAACTATGGCTACACCTTC.

The sample holds a few counts of this clonotype. The rearrangement links TRBV5-6 to TRBJ2-7; TRBD1 agrees at 11 bases. V lost 4 bases and J lost 0; bases outside the gene matches: 3. Germline CDR1 reads SGHDT; CDR2 reads YYEEEE. The CDR3 loop spans 15 amino acids. This CDR3 reads CASSRDRGSSYEQYF. The CDR3 DNA follows: TGTGCCAGCAGCCGGGACAGGGGGAGCTCCTACGAGCAGTACTTC.

This clonotype was picked up a small number of times. CDR3: CASSAEQGNEQFF. The DNA for the CDR3 is TGTGCCAGCAGCGCGGAACAGGGCAATGAGCAGTTCTTC. The V gene is TRBV9, the J gene TRBJ2-1, with a possible D match to TRBD1 (6 bases). CDR1 SGDLS and CDR2 YYNGEE come from the germline V gene. There are 13 residues in the CDR3. V lost 3 bases and J lost 6, with 10 bases in between. Drawing the rest from reference TRBV9 and TRBJ2-1, the complete variable domain is DSGVTQTPKHLITATGQRVTLRCSPRSGDLSVYWYQQSLDQGLQFLIQYYNGEERAKGNILERFSAQQFPDLHSELNLSSLELGDSALYFCASSAEQGNEQFFGPGTRLTVL.

V usage is TRBV6-5 and J usage is TRBJ1-3; 10 bases are a match to TRBD1. The V segment lost 7 bases and the J segment 4 bases; nucleotides outside the gene matches: 7. Germline V lookup: CDR1 MNHEY, CDR2 SVGAGI. This CDR3 has 15 residues. CDR3 in DNA: TGTGCCAGCACAGGGACAGGGGAATACGGAAACACCATATATTTT. It translates to CASTGTGEYGNTIYF.

This clonotype was recorded once. The rearrangement joins TRBV20-1 to TRBJ2-5; D is undetermined. This CDR3 has 15 residues. CDR1 and CDR2 from the germline V gene are DFQATT and SNEGSKA (reference sequence). Trimming stripped 0 bases from V and 5 bases from J, with 16 bases between. The CDR3 here is CSARDTAGRVETQYF. The CDR3 nucleotides read TGCAGTGCTAGAGATACGGCAGGACGCGTGGAGACCCAGTACTTC.

This sequence joins TRBV6-5 and TRBJ1-6, with D possibly being TRBD1 (5 bases). The V end was cut by 4 bases, the J end by 3 bases, with 13 bases between. The CDR3 covers 16 residues. CDR1 MNHEY and CDR2 SVGAGI come from the germline V gene. The CDR3 is CASSLSGNGYNSPLHF. The CDR3 nucleotides read TGTGCCAGCAGTTTATCAGGGAATGGCTATAATTCACCCCTCCACTTT.

This clonotype was counted between two and nine times. The chain links TRBV7-9 to TRBJ2-1; maybe TRBD2 (6 bases). Trimming removed 5 bases at V and 8 bases at J, with 13 bases between. Germline V gene data show CDR1 as SEHNR and CDR2 as FQNEAQ (reference sequence). This CDR3 comprises 13 residues. The CDR3, as DNA: TGTGCCAGCAGCCCGGGACTGAGGGATGAGCAGTTCTTC. This codes for CASSPGLRDEQFF.

The gene calls are TRBV7-2 and TRBJ2-2; TRBD2 matches at 10 bases. Trimming removed 2 bases from V and 2 bases from J; junction bases left unmatched: 14. Per germline, CDR1 SGHTA and CDR2 FQGNSA. The CDR3 covers 20 residues. The CDR3 DNA sequence: TGTGCCAGCAGCTTAATGGTTCTAGCGGGGGTCCCATTCAACACCGGGGAGCTGTTTTTT. Translating it yields CASSLMVLAGVPFNTGELFF. The complete variable domain, with remaining parts taken from reference TRBV7-2 and TRBJ2-2, reads GAGVSQSPSNKVTEKGKDVELRCDPISGHTALYWYRQSLGQGLEFLIYFQGNSAPDKSGLPSDRFSAERTGGSVSTLTIQRTQQEDSAVYLCASSLMVLAGVPFNTGELFFGEGSRLTVL.